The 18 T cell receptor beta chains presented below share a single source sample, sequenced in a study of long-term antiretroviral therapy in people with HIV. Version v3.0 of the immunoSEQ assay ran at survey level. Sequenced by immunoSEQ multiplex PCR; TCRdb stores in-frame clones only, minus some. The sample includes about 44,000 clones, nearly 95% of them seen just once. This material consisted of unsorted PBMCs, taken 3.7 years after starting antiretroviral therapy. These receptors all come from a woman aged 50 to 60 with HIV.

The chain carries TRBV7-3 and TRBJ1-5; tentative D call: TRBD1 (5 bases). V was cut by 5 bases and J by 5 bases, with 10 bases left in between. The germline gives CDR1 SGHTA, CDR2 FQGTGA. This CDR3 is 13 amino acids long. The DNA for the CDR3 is TGTGCCAGCAGCATGCAGGGTGATCAGCCCCAGCATTTT. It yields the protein CASSMQGDQPQHF.

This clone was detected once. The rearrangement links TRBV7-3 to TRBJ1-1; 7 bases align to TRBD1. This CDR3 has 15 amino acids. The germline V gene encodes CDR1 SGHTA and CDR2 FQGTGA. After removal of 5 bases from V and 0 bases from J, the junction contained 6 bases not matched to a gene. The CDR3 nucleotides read TGTGCCAGCAGCGAAAAAGGGGGCCTGAACACTGAAGCTTTCTTT. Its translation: CASSEKGGLNTEAFF. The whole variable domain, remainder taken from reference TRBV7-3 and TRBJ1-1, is GAGVSQTPSNKVTEKGKYVELRCDPISGHTALYWYRQSLGQGPEFLIYFQGTGAADDSGLPNDRFFAVRPEGSVSTLKIQRTERGDSAVYLCASSEKGGLNTEAFFGQGTRLTVV.

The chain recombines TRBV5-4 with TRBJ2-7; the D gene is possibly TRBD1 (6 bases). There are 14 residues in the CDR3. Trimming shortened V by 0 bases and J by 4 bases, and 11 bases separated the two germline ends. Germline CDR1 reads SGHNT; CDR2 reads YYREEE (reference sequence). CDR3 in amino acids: CASSLAQGFYEQYF. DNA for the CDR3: TGTGCCAGCAGCTTGGCACAGGGTTTTTACGAGCAGTACTTC.

The DNA of the CDR3 is TGTGCCAGCAGCGCAACCCCCCAGGCCAGCATCACAGATACGCAGTATTTT. Protein sequence: CASSATPQASITDTQYF. The rearrangement joins TRBV9 to TRBJ2-3; D remains ambiguous. The CDR3 has 17 amino acids. The V end lost 3 bases, the J end lost 2 bases, and 19 bases lay between the germline ends. Looked up from germline, CDR1 is SGDLS and CDR2 is YYNGEE.

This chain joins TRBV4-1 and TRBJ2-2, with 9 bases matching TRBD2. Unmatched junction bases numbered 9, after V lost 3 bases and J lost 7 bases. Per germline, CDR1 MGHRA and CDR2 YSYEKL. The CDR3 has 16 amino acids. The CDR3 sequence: CASSHGGGAGVGELFF. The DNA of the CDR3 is TGCGCCAGCAGCCATGGCGGGGGGGCCGGGGTCGGGGAGCTGTTTTTT.

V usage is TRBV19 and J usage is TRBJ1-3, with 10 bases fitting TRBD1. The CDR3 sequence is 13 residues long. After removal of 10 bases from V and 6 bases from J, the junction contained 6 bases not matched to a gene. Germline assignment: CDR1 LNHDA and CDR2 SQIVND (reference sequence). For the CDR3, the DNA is TGTGCCATAAGACAGGGGGCGGCAAACACCATATATTTT. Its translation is CAIRQGAANTIYF.

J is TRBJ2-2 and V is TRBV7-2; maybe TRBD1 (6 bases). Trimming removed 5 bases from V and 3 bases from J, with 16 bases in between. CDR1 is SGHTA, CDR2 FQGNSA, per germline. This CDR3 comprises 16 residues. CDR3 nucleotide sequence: TGTGCCAGCAGCCCCCAAGGGGGACCATACACCGGGGAGCTGTTTTTT. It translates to CASSPQGGPYTGELFF.

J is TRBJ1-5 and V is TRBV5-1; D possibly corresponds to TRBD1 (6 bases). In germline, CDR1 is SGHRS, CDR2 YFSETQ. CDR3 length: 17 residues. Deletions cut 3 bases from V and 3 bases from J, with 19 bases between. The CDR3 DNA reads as TGCGCCAGCAGCTGCCCCTGGTTGACAGGTACCAATCAGCCCCAGCATTTT. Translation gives CASSCPWLTGTNQPQHF.

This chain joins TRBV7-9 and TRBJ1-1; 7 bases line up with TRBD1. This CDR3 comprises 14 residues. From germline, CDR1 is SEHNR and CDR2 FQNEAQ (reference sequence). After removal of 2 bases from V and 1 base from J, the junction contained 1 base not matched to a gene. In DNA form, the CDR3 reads TGTGCCAGCAGCTTATGGGACAGGAACACTGAAGCTTTCTTT. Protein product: CASSLWDRNTEAFF. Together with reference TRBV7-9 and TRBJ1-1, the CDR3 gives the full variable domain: DTGVSQNPRHKITKRGQNVTFRCDPISEHNRLYWYRQTLGQGPEFLTYFQNEAQLEKSRLLSDRFSAERPKGSFSTLEIQRTEQGDSAMYLCASSLWDRNTEAFFGQGTRLTVV.

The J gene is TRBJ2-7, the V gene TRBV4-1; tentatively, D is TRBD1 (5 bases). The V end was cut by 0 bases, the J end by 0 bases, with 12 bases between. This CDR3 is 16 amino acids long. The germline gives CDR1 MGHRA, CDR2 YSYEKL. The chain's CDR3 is CASSQDRGFSSYEQYF. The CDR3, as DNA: TGCGCCAGCAGCCAAGATAGGGGTTTCAGCTCCTACGAGCAGTACTTC.

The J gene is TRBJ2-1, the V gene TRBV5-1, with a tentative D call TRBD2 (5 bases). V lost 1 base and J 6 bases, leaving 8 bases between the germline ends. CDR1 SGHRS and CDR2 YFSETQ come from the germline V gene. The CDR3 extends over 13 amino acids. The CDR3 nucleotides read TGCGCCAGCAGCTTGACTAGGGTCAATGAGCAGTTCTTC. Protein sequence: CASSLTRVNEQFF.

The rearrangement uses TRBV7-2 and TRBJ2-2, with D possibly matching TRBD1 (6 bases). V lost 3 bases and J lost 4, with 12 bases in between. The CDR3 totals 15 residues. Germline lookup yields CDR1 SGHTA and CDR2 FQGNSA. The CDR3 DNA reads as TGTGCCAGCAGCTTGAGGGGGACCGGCACCGGGGAGCTGTTTTTT. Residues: CASSLRGTGTGELFF.

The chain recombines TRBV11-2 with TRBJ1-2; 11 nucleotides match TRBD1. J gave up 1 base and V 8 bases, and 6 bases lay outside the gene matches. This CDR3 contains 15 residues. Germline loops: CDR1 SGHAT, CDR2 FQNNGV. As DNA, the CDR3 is TGTGCCAGCGGGGACAGGGGGACGTTTAACTATGGCTACACCTTC. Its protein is CASGDRGTFNYGYTF. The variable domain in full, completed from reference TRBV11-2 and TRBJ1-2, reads EAGVAQSPRYKIIEKRQSVAFWCNPISGHATLYWYQQILGQGPKLLIQFQNNGVVDDSQLPKDRFSAERLKGVDSTLKIQPAKLEDSAVYLCASGDRGTFNYGYTFGSGTRLTVV.

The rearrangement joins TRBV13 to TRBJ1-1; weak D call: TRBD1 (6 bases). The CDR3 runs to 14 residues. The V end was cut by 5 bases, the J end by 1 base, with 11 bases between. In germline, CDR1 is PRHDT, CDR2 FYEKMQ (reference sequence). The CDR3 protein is CASSPRGGNTEAFF. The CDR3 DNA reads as TGTGCCAGCAGCCCCAGGGGAGGGAACACTGAAGCTTTCTTT.

CDR3: CASKGVDTIYF. CDR3 sequence (DNA): TGTGCCAGCAAGGGTGTAGACACCATATATTTT. J is TRBJ1-3 and V is TRBV21-1. TRBV21-1 is assigned pseudogene status. CDR3 size: 11 residues.

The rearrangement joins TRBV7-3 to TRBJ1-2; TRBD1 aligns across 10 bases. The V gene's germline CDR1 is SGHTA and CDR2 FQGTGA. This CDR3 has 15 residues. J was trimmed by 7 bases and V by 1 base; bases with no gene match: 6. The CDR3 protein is CASSLRAGQGFGYTF. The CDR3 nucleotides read TGTGCCAGCAGCTTAAGGGCGGGACAGGGGTTTGGCTACACCTTC.

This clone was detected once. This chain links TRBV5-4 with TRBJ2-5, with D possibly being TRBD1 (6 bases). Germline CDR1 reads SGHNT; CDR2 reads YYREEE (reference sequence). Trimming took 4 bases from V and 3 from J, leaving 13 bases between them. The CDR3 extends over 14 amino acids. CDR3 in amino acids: CASSNQQGEETQYF. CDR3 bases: TGTGCCAGCAGCAACCAACAGGGAGAAGAGACCCAGTACTTC.

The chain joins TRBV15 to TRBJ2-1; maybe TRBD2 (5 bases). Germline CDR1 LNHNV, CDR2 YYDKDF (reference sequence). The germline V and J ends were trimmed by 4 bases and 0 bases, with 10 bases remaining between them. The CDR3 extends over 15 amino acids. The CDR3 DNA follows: TGTGCCACCAGCATAACCGGGGACTCCTACAATGAGCAGTTCTTC. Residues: CATSITGDSYNEQFF.